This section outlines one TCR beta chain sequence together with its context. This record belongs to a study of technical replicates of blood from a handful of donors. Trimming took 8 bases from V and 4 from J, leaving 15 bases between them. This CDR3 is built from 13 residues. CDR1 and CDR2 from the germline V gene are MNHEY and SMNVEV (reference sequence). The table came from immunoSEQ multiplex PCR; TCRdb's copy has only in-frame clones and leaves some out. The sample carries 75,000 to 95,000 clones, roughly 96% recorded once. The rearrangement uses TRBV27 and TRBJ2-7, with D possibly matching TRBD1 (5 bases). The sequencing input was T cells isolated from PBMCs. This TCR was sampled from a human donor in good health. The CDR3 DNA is TGTGCCAGCTCCAGGGCGAGCGCTTACGAGCAGTACTTC. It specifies CASSRASAYEQYF.